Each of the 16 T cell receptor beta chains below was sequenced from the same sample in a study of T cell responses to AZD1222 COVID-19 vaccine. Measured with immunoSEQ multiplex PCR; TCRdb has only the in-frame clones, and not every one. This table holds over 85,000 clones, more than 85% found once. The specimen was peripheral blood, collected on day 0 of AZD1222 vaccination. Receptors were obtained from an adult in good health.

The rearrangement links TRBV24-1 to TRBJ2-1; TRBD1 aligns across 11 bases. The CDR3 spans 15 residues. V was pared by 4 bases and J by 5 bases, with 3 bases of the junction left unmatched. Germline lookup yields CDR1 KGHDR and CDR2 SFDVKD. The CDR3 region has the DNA TGTGCCACCAGTGAGCCGGGACAGGGGGACAATGAGCAGTTCTTC. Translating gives CATSEPGQGDNEQFF.

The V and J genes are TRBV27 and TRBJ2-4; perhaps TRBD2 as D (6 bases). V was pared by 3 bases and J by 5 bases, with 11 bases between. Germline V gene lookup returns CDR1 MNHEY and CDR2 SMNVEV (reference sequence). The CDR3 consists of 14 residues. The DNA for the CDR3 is TGTGCCAGCAGTTTGGCGGGGTGGCAAAACATTCAGTACTTC. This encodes CASSLAGWQNIQYF.

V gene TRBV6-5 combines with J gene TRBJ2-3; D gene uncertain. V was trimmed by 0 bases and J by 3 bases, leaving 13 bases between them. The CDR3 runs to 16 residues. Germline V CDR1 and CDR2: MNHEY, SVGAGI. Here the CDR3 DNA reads TGTGCCAGCAGTTACTCACAAGCCGACTGGACAGATACGCAGTATTTT. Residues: CASSYSQADWTDTQYF.

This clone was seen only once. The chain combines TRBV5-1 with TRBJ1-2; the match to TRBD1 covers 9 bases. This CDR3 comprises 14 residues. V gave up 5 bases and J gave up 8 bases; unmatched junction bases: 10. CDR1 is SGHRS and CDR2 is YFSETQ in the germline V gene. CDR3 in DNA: TGCGCCAGCAGAGCGGGACAGGGCTCACGCGGCTACACCTTC. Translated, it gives CASRAGQGSRGYTF.

The CDR3, as DNA: TGTGCCAGCAACTGGGACTTTCAAGCCAAAAACATTCAGTACTTC. Translating gives CASNWDFQAKNIQYF. The chain is built from TRBV2 and TRBJ2-4, with D possibly being TRBD2 (6 bases). The CDR3 spans 15 residues. CDR1 and CDR2 (germline): SNHLY, FYNNEI. Trimming cost V 7 bases and J 0 bases, with 13 bases left between them.

The CDR3 coding sequence is TGTGCCAGCAGCAGGTCCACGGGGAGGAGTGAAAAACTGTTTTTT. This gives the protein CASSRSTGRSEKLFF. The J gene is TRBJ1-4, the V gene TRBV4-2, with D hard to call. Germline V lookup: CDR1 LGHNA, CDR2 YNFKEQ. The CDR3 runs to 15 residues. The V end was cut by 5 bases, the J end by 7 bases, with 17 bases between.

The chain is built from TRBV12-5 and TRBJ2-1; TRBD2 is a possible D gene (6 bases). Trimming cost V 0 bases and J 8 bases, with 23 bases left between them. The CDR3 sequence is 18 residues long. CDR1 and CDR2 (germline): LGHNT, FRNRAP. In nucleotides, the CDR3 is TGTGCTAGTGGTTTGGTCGGGAGTCCTAACGGGAGTTGGGATGAGCAGTTCTTC. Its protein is CASGLVGSPNGSWDEQFF.

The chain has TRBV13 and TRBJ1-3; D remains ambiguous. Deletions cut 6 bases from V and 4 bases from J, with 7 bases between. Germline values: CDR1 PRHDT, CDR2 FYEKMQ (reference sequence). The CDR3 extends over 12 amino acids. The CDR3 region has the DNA TGTGCCAGCAGTCACTGGGGAAACACCATATATTTT. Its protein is CASSHWGNTIYF.

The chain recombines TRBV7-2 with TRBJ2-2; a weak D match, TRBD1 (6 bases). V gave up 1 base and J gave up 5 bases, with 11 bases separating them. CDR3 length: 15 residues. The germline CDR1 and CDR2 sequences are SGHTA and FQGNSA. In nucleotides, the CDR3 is TGTGCCAGCAGCTTAGGCAGGGGAGAAACCGGGGAGCTGTTTTTT. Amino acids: CASSLGRGETGELFF.

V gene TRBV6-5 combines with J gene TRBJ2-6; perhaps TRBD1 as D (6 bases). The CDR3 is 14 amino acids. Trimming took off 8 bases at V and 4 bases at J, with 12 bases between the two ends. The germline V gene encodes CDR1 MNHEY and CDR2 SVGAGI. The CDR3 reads CASVGQPGANVLTF. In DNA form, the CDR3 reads TGTGCCAGCGTCGGACAGCCGGGGGCCAACGTCCTGACTTTC.

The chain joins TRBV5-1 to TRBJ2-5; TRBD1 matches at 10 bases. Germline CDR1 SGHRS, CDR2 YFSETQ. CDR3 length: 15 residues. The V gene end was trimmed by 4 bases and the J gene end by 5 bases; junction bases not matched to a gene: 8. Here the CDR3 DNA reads TGCGCCAGCAGCGGCACGACAGGGGGCCGGGAGACCCAGTACTTC. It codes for CASSGTTGGRETQYF.

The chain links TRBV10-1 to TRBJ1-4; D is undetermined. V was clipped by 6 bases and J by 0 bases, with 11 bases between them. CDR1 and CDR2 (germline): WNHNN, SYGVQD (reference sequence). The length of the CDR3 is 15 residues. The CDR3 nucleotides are TGCGCCAGCAGGACCCTACAAGCAACTAATGAAAAACTGTTTTTT. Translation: CASRTLQATNEKLFF.

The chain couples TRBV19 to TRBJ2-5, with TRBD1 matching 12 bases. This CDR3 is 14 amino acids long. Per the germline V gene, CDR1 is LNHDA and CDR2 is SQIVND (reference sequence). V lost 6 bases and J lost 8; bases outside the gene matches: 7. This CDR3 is CASSSGTGGTTQYF. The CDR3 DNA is TGTGCCAGTAGCTCCGGGACAGGGGGCACTACCCAGTACTTC.

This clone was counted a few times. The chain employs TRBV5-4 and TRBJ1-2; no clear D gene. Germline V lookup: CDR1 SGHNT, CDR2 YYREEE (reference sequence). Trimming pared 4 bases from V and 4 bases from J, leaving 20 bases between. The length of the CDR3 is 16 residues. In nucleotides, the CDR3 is TGTGCCAGCAGCCCACCGGCCAAGGATGTGGGCTATGGCTACACCTTC. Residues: CASSPPAKDVGYGYTF.

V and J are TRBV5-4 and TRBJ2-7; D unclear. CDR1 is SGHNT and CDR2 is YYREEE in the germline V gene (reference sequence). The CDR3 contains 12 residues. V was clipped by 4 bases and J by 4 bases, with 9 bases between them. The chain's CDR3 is CASSTDIYEQYF. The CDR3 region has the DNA TGTGCCAGCAGCACCGACATATACGAGCAGTACTTC.

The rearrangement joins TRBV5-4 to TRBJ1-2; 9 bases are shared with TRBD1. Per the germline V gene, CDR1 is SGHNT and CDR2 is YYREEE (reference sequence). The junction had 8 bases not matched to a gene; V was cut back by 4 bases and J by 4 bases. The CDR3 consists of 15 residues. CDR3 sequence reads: CASSARDRDFYGYTF. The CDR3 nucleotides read TGTGCCAGCAGCGCCCGGGACAGGGATTTCTATGGCTACACCTTC.